This T cell receptor (beta chain) originates from a study of T cells in Graves' hyperthyroidism and ophthalmopathy. Study-level background: Blood from the periphery was taken at initial diagnosis, before any treatment. Whole-study results and caveats: Ophthalmopathy, as predicted by the model, came a median 6.5 months after the prediction.

Exclusion followed for patients with uncontrolled infection, other autoimmune disease, pregnancy or lactation. The study based diagnoses on clinical symptoms, serum thyroxine and TRAb, thyroid ultrasound and orbital computed tomography. Regarding this clonotype: As yet, its antigen is unknown.

Germline CDR1 reads SGHVS; CDR2 reads FNYEAQ. V was pared by 4 bases and J by 3 bases, with 8 bases of the junction left unmatched. There are 15 residues in the CDR3. RNA transcripts gave rise to amplified TCR beta CDR3 regions. Researchers ran a first-round RT-PCR on the TCR CDR3 using the HTBI primer set. TCRdb used MiXCR to reprocess the multiplex PCR reads, holding one entry per CDR3 protein. This sample has hundreds of thousands of distinct CDR3 sequences, with roughly 20% found just once. Material: blood. The sequence derives from a man younger than 40 with Graves' ophthalmopathy. J is TRBJ2-7 and V is TRBV7-6; 8 nucleotides match TRBD2. DNA for the CDR3: TGTGCCAGCAGCTCTAGAGCGGGGGAATACTACGAGCAGTACTTC. Protein sequence: CASSSRAGEYYEQYF.